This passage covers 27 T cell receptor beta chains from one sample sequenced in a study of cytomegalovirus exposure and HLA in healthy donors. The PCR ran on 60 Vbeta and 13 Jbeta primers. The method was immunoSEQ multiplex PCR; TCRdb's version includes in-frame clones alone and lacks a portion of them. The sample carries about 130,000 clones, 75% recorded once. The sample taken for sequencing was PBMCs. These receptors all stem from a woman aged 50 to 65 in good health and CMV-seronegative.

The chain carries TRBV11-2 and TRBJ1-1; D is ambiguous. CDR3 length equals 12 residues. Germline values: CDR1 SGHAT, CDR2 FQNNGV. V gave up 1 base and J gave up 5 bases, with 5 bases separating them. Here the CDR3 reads CASSLVRTEAFF. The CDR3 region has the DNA TGTGCCAGCAGCTTAGTGCGGACTGAAGCTTTCTTT.

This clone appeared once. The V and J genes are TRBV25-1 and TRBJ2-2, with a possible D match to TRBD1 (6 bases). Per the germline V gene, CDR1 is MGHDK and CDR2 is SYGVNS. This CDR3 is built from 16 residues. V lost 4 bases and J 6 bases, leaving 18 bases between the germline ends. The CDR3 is CASSALWARGSGELFF. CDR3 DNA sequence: TGTGCCAGCAGTGCCCTATGGGCGAGGGGGTCCGGGGAGCTGTTTTTT. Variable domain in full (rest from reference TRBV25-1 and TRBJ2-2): EADIYQTPRYLVIGTGKKITLECSQTMGHDKMYWYQQDPGMELHLIHYSYGVNSTEKGDLSSESTVSRIRTEHFPLTLESARPSHTSQYLCASSALWARGSGELFFGEGSRLTVL.

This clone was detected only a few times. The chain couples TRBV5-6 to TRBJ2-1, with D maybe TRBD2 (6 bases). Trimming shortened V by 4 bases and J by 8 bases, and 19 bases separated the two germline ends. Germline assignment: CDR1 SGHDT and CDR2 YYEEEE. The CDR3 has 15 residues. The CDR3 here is CASSRGLGLGYEQFF. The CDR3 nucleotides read TGTGCCAGCAGCCGGGGACTGGGACTCGGTTATGAGCAGTTCTTC.

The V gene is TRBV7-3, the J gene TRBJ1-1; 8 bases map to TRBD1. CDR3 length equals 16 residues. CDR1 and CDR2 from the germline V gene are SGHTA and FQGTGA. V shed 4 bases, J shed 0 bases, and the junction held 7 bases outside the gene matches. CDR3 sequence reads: CASSSHGQGMNTEAFF. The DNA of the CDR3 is TGTGCCAGCAGCTCCCATGGACAGGGCATGAACACTGAAGCTTTCTTT.

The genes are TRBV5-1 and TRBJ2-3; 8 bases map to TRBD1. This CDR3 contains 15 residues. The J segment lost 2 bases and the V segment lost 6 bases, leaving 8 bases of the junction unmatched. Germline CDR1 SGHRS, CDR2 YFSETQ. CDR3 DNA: TGCGCCAGCATCATGGTGACAGGGGACACAGATACGCAGTATTTT. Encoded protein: CASIMVTGDTDTQYF.

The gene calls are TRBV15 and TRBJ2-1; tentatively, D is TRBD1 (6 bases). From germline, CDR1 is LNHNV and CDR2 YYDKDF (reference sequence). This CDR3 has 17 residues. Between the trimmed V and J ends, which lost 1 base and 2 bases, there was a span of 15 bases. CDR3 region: CATSRGTGTSTYNEQFF. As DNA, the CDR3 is TGTGCCACCAGCAGAGGAACCGGGACATCCACCTACAATGAGCAGTTCTTC.

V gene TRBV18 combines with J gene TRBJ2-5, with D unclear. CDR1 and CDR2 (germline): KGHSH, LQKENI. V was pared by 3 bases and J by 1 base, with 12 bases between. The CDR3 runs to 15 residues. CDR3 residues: CASSPNGPGQETQYF. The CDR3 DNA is TGTGCCAGCTCACCCAATGGGCCCGGCCAAGAGACCCAGTACTTC.

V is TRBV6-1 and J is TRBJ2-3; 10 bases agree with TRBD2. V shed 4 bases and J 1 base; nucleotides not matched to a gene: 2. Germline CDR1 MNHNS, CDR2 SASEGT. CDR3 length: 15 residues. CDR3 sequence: CASSGLAGGTDTQYF. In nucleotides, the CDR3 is TGTGCCAGCAGTGGGCTAGCGGGGGGCACAGATACGCAGTATTTT.

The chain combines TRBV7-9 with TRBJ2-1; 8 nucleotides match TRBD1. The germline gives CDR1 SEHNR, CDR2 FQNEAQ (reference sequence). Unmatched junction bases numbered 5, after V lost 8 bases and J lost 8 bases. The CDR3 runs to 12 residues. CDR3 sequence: CASGEQGDEQFF. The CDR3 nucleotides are TGTGCCAGCGGAGAACAGGGGGATGAGCAGTTCTTC. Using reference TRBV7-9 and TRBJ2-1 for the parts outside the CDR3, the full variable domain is DTGVSQNPRHKITKRGQNVTFRCDPISEHNRLYWYRQTLGQGPEFLTYFQNEAQLEKSRLLSDRFSAERPKGSFSTLEIQRTEQGDSAMYLCASGEQGDEQFFGPGTRLTVL.

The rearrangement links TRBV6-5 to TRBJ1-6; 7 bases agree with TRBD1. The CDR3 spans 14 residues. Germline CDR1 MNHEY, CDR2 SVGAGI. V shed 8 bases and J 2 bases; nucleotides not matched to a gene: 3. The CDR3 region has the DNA TGTGCCAGCCACAGGGGTACCTATAATTCACCCCTCCACTTT. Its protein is CASHRGTYNSPLHF.

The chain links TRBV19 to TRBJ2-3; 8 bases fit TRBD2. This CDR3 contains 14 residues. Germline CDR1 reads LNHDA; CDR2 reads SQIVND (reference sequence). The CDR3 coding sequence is TGTAGCTGCACGGGAGGGACGTTCACAGATACGCAGTATTTT. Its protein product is CSCTGGTFTDTQYF. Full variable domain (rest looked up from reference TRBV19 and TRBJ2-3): DGGITQSPKYLFRKEGQNVTLSCEQNLNHDAMYWYRQDPGQGLRLIYYSQIVNDFQKGDIAEGYSVSREKKESFPLTVTSAQKNPTAFYLCSCTGGTFTDTQYFGPGTRLTVL.

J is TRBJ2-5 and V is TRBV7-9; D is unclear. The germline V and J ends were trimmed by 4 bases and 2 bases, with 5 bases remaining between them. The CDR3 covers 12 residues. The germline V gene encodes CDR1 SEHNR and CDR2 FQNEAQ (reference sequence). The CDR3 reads CASSSSQETQYF. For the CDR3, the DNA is TGTGCCAGCAGCTCCTCTCAAGAGACCCAGTACTTC. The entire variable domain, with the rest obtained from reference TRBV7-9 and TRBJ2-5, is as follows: DTGVSQNPRHKITKRGQNVTFRCDPISEHNRLYWYRQTLGQGPEFLTYFQNEAQLEKSRLLSDRFSAERPKGSFSTLEIQRTEQGDSAMYLCASSSSQETQYFGPGTRLLVL.

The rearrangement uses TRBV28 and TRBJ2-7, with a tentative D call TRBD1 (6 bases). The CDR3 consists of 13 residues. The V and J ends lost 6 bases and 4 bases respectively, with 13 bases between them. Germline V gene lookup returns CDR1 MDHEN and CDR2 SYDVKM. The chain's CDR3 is CASSRTVTYEQYF. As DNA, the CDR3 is TGTGCCAGCAGCAGGACAGTTACTTACGAGCAGTACTTC.

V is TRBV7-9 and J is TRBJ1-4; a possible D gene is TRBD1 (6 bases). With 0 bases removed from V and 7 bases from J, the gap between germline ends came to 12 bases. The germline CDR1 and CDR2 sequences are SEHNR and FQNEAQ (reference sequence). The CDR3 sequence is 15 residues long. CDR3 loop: CASSLALGAPEKLFF. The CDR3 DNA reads TGTGCCAGCAGCTTAGCACTGGGGGCTCCTGAAAAACTGTTTTTT. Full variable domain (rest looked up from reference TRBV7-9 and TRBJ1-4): DTGVSQNPRHKITKRGQNVTFRCDPISEHNRLYWYRQTLGQGPEFLTYFQNEAQLEKSRLLSDRFSAERPKGSFSTLEIQRTEQGDSAMYLCASSLALGAPEKLFFGSGTQLSVL.

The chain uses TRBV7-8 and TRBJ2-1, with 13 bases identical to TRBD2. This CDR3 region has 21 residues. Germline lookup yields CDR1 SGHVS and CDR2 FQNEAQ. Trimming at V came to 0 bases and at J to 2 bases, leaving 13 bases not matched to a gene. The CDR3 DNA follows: TGTGCCAGCAGCTTAGCGGGGGGACTAGCGGGAAGAAAAGAGACCTACAATGAGCAGTTCTTC. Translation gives CASSLAGGLAGRKETYNEQFF.

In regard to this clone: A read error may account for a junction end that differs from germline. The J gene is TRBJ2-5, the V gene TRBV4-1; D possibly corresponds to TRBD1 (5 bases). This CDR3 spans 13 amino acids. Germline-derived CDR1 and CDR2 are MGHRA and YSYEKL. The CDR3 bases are TGCGCCAGCAGCCGAGACAGAGAAGAGGCCCAGTACTTC. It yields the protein CASSRDREEAQYF.

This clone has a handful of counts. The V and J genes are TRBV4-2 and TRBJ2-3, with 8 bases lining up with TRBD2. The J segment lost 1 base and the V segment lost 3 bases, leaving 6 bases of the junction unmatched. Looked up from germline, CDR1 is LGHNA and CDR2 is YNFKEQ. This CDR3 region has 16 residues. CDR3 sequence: CASSQGLGIRTDTQYF. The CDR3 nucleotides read TGTGCCAGCAGCCAGGGACTAGGAATACGCACAGATACGCAGTATTTT.

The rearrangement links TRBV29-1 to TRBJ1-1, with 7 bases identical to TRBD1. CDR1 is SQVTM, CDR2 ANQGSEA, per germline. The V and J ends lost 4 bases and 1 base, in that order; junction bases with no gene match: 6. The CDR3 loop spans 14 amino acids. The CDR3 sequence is CSVGQRDRNTEAFF. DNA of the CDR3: TGCAGCGTTGGCCAAAGGGACAGGAACACTGAAGCTTTCTTT.

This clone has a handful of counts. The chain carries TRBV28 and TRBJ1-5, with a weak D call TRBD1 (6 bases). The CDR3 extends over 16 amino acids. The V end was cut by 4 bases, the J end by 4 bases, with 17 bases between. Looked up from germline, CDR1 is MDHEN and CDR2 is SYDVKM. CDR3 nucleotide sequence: TGTGCCAGCAGTTCCGTAGCGGGACACCTAAATCAGCCCCAGCATTTT. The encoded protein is CASSSVAGHLNQPQHF. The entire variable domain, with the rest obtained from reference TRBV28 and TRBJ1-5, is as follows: DVKVTQSSRYLVKRTGEKVFLECVQDMDHENMFWYRQDPGLGLRLIYFSYDVKMKEKGDIPEGYSVSREKKERFSLILESASTNQTSMYLCASSSVAGHLNQPQHFGDGTRLSIL.

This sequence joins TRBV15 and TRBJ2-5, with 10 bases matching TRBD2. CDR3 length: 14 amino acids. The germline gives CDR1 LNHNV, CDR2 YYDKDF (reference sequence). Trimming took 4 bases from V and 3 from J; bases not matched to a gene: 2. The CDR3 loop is CATSKGLAEETQYF. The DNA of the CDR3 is TGTGCCACCAGCAAAGGACTAGCGGAAGAGACCCAGTACTTC.

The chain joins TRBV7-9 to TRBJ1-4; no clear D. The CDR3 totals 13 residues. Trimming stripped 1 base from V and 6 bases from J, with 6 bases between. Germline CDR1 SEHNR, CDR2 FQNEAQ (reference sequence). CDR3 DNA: TGTGCCAGCAGCTTAGGGCAGGATGAAAAACTGTTTTTT. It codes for CASSLGQDEKLFF.

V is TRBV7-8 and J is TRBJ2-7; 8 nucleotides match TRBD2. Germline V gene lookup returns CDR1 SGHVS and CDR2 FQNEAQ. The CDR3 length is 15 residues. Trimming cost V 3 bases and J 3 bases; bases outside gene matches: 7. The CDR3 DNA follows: TGTGCCAGCAGCTTCAGCGGGAGTAGGGACTACGAGCAGTACTTC. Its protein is CASSFSGSRDYEQYF.

The CDR3 region has the DNA TGTGCCAGCAGTAGACAGGGGGTGAACACTGAAGCTTTCTTT. It translates to CASSRQGVNTEAFF. The chain couples TRBV28 to TRBJ1-1, with 9 bases matching TRBD1. V lost 5 bases and J lost 0; bases outside the gene matches: 1. Germline-derived CDR1 and CDR2 are MDHEN and SYDVKM. There are 14 residues in the CDR3. Based on the CDR3 plus reference TRBV28 and TRBJ1-1, the full variable domain is DVKVTQSSRYLVKRTGEKVFLECVQDMDHENMFWYRQDPGLGLRLIYFSYDVKMKEKGDIPEGYSVSREKKERFSLILESASTNQTSMYLCASSRQGVNTEAFFGQGTRLTVV.

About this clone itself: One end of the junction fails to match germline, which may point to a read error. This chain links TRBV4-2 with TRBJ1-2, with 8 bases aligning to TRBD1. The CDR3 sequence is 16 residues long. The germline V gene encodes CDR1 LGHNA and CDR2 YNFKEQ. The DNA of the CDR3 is TGTGCCGGCAGCCAAGCGGGTGACAGGGGCGTCTATGGCTACACCTTC. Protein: CAGSQAGDRGVYGYTF.

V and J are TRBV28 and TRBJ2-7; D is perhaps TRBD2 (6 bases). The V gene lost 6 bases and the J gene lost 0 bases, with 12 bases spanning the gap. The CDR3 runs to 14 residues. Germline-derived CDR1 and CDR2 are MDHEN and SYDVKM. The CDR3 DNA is TGTGCCAGCAGGGAGGGCGTGAGCTCCTACGAGCAGTACTTC. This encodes CASREGVSSYEQYF.

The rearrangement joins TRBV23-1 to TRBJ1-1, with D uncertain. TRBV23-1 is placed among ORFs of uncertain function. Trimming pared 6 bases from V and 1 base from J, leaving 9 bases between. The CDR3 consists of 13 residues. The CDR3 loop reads CASSPPRNTEAFF. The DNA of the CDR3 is TGCGCCAGCAGCCCCCCTAGGAACACTGAAGCTTTCTTT.

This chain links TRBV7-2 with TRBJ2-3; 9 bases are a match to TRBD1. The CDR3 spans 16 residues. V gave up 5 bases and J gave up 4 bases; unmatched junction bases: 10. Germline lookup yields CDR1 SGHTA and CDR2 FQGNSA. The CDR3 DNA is TGTGCCAGCAGCAAGACAGGGGGATTTGTCGCAGATACGCAGTATTTT. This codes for CASSKTGGFVADTQYF.